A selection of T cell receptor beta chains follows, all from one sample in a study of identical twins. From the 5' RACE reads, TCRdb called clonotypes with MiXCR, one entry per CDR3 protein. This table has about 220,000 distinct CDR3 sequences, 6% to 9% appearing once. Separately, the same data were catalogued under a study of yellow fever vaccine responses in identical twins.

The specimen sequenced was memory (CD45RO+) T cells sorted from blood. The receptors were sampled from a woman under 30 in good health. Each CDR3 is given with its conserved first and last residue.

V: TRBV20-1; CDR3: CSARDYRATNQPQHF
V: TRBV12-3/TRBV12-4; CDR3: CASSFDQGSGAQNIQYF
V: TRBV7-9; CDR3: CASSSDPSGQYF
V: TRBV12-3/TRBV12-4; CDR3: CASSWDSTYNEQFF
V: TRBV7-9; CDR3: CASSFLQGALVETQYF
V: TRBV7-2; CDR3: CASSLGWASSGANVLTF
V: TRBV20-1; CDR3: CSASSRDPGLANNEQFF
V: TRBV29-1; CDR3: CSVEGGAPGELFF
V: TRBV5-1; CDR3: CASSLGAGGPYYEQYF
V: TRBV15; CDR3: CATSRVSEGASFDEQFF
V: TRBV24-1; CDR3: CATSDPPTETQYF
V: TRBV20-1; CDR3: CSARGTVNQPQHF
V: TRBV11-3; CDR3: CASSDRTSGNEQFF
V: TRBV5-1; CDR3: CASSYPGTPDRKEGAYEQYF
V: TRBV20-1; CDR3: CSASGGLTPDTQYF
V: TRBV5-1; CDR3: CASSLARVGETQYF
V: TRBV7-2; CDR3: CASSPKQGVAKQYF
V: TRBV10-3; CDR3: CAIRALAKNIQYF
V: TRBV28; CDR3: CASSLGGVDSPLHF